This T cell receptor beta chain was found in a study of early stage breast cancer tumors. Study details: Of around 16 invasive breast tumors, about a dozen were hormone receptor-positive, HER2-negative.

V was clipped by 4 bases and J by 6 bases, with 5 bases between them. CDR1 and CDR2 (germline): SGHAT, FQNNGV. The CDR3 covers 11 residues. Study results and limitations: Compared with adjacent normal breast tissue, tumors showed approximately 2.5-fold greater T cell density and higher clonality. Functional markers like CD4, CD8 and FOXP3 were missed in bulk sequencing. Most shared enriched TCRB sequences were commonly generated ones.

In regard to this clone: Its cognate antigen is unknown.

Profiling relied on immunoSEQ multiplex PCR, and the TCRdb table lists in-frame clones only, not all of them. The data contain tens of thousands of clones, more than 65% of them singletons. This TCR derives from a person in their 60s with breast cancer. The sequencing sample was made of blood. The chain couples TRBV11-2 to TRBJ2-3; D unresolved. The DNA for the CDR3 is TGTGCCAGCAGCTCCACGGATACGCAGTATTTT. Its protein product is CASSSTDTQYF.